This T cell receptor (beta chain) was identified during a study of vaccination and CD4 T cells after COVID-19. On the study more broadly: A vaccine, either BNT162b2 or mRNA-1273, was given to participants in two doses. Convalescent patients gave post-COVID blood a median approximately 100 days post-diagnosis, range 35 to 161.

This clonotype has just a few counts. Its antigen remains unknown. Regarding treatment: approximately 9-day PBMC culture with coronavirus spike peptide pools or control peptides (ViraFEST assay). Germline V gene lookup returns CDR1 LNHDA and CDR2 SQIVND (reference sequence). Between the trimmed V and J ends, which lost 5 bases and 6 bases, there was a span of 16 bases. The CDR3 totals 14 residues. The Oncomine TCR Beta short-read assay was what sequenced the DNA obtained from cultured CD4+ T cells. TCRdb reprocessed the PCR reads via MiXCR and lists one record per CDR3 protein. The profile shows approximately 21,000 distinct CDR3 sequences, approximately 56% of them singletons.

The sample consisted of CD4+ T cells from blood, cultured in vitro, taken after SARS-CoV-2 vaccination. The V and J genes are TRBV19 and TRBJ1-1, with a weak D call TRBD1 (5 bases). The clonotype comes from a human donor who received a COVID-19 vaccine. The CDR3 DNA reads as TGTGCCAGTAGTTATATCGACAGCCAAGCTGAAGCTTTCTTT. Translation gives CASSYIDSQAEAFF. Variable domain in full (rest from reference TRBV19 and TRBJ1-1): DGGITQSPKYLFRKEGQNVTLSCEQNLNHDAMYWYRQDPGQGLRLIYYSQIVNDFQKGDIAEGYSVSREKKESFPLTVTSAQKNPTAFYLCASSYIDSQAEAFFGQGTRLTVV.